These T cell receptor beta chains were read from a single sample in a study of shared clonotypes between healthy human individuals. Measured with immunoSEQ multiplex PCR; TCRdb has only the in-frame clones, and not every one. Seen here are about 800,000 clones, approximately 96% observed once, and the top ten hold about 0.21%. Sequenced input: naive CD8+ T cells sorted from blood. The receptors were sampled from a man aged 25 to 40 in good health. The CDR3 runs from the conserved cysteine through the conserved F or W. The order of the fields is J gene, V gene, D gene, CDR3 protein. A D gene is named only where the DNA matches it firmly.

>TRBJ2-3|TRBV7-9|TRBD2
CASSQTKTSVYTDTQYF
>TRBJ2-7|TRBV6-1|-
CASSVTGTYEQYF
>TRBJ1-1|TRBV7-9|-
CASSSTVAAEAFF
>TRBJ1-5|TRBV11-2|-
CASSLTNNQPQHF
>TRBJ1-1|TRBV7-9|-
CANEQGVNTEAFF
>TRBJ2-2|TRBV4-1|TRBD2
CASSHRGRATGELFF
>TRBJ2-6|TRBV4-1|TRBD2
CASSSRGEGSINSGANVLTF
>TRBJ2-3|TRBV7-9|TRBD2
CASSPPDAGVSYTQYF
>TRBJ2-1|TRBV11-3|TRBD2
CASSSGLAVEQFF
>TRBJ1-2|TRBV7-8|-
CASSLAGGAVVPNYGYTF
>TRBJ2-7|TRBV7-8|TRBD1
CASSFHRGASRYEQYF
>TRBJ2-7|TRBV2|-
CASRGRSYEQYF
>TRBJ1-1|TRBV5-1|-
CASSLYFGENTEAFF
>TRBJ1-1|TRBV7-8|-
CASSLAMNTEAFF
>TRBJ1-5|TRBV7-9|TRBD1
CASSWEGTGVNQPQHF
>TRBJ1-5|TRBV15|TRBD1
CATSSIQGARGNQPQHF
>TRBJ2-7|TRBV10-3|-
CAISGGGLQQKGIPYEQYF
>TRBJ2-5|TRBV7-6|-
CASGTWSETQYF
>TRBJ2-7|TRBV28|TRBD2
CASSRVTSGRLWEQYF
>TRBJ2-3|TRBV14|TRBD2
CASSQDLASGSHTQYF
>TRBJ2-1|TRBV10-3|-
CAISELTGQYNEQFF
>TRBJ1-4|TRBV27|-
CASSYRAANEKLFF
>TRBJ2-7|TRBV4-1|TRBD2
CASSHLTSTYEQYF
>TRBJ1-1|TRBV7-6|-
CASSSWTDTNTEAFF
>TRBJ2-1|TRBV29-1|-
CSVESADNEQFF
>TRBJ1-2|TRBV28|-
CASRFGGLAGYTF
>TRBJ2-1|TRBV29-1|-
CSVVMVLYYNEQFF
>TRBJ2-3|TRBV27|TRBD2
CASSKGLAGGPSTDTQYF
>TRBJ2-1|TRBV9|TRBD1
CASSFGTGSDEQFF
>TRBJ2-1|TRBV29-1|TRBD2
CSVDLASGGEQFF
>TRBJ2-3|TRBV7-6|-
CASSELPGTQGDTQYF
>TRBJ2-5|TRBV7-9|-
CASSLPGETIPETQYF
>TRBJ1-1|TRBV7-2|TRBD1
CASSVPGQGTEAFF
>TRBJ2-3|TRBV27|TRBD2
CASSFLREGPDTQYF
>TRBJ2-1|TRBV5-6|-
CASSLGGTEQFF
>TRBJ2-7|TRBV27|-
CASSFQGRVYEQYF
>TRBJ1-4|TRBV15|-
CATSRDRDRIELFF
>TRBJ2-2|TRBV27|-
CASSSSAGELFF
>TRBJ1-3|TRBV5-6|-
CASVTVGNTIYF
>TRBJ1-1|TRBV9|TRBD1
CASSVVYRTGENTEAFF
>TRBJ1-2|TRBV7-9|TRBD1
CASSLGLTGNGYTF
>TRBJ1-5|TRBV4-1|-
CASSQDAGLGNQPQHF